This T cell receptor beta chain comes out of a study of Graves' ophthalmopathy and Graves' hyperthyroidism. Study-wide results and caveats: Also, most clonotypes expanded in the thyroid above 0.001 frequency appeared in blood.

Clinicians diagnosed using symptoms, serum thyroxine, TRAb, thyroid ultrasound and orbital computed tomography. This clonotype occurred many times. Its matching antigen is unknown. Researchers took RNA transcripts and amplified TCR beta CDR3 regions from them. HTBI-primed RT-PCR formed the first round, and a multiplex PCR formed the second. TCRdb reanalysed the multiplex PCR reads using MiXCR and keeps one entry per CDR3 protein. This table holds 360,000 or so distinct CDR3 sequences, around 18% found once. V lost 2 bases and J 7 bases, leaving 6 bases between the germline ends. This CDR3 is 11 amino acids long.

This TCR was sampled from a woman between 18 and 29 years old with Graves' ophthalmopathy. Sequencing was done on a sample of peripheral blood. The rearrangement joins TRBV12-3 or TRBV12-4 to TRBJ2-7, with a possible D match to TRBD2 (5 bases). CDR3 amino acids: CASSLRGEQYF. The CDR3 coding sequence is TGTGCCAGCAGTTTAAGAGGGGAGCAGTACTTC.